Below, one TCR beta chain is given with its context. What it binds is not known. With 60 Vbeta and 13 Jbeta primers, the PCR was carried out. Clones were sequenced by immunoSEQ multiplex PCR, and TCRdb holds only the in-frame ones, with some missing. The table has approximately 100,000 clones, just under 70% seen once. The CDR3 runs to 16 residues. Unmatched junction bases numbered 7, after V lost 0 bases and J lost 4 bases. Germline values: CDR1 GTSNPN, CDR2 SVGIG (reference sequence). These data are taken from a study of cytomegalovirus exposure and HLA in healthy donors. General observations from the study: In a later analysis, a missense DCLRE1C variant was linked to TCR beta V- and J-gene trimming.

Sequenced: PBMCs. The TCR comes from a woman between 65 and 79 years old in good health and CMV-seropositive. The chain links TRBV30 to TRBJ2-1; TRBD2 agrees at 9 bases. The CDR3 DNA sequence: TGTGCCTGGAGTGTACACGCGGGACTAGCATACAATGAGCAGTTCTTC. Its protein product is CAWSVHAGLAYNEQFF. Looking up the rest from reference TRBV30 and TRBJ2-1 gives the full variable domain: SQTIHQWPATLVQPVGSPLSLECTVEGTSNPNLYWYRQAAGRGLQLLFYSVGIGQISSEVPQNLSASRPQDRQFILSSKKLLLSDSGFYLCAWSVHAGLAYNEQFFGPGTRLTVL.